Shown below are 26 T cell receptor beta chains from a single sample sequenced in a study of blood T cell repertoires in COVID-19. Sequenced by immunoSEQ multiplex PCR; TCRdb stores in-frame clones only, minus some. Altogether under 400,000 clones are present, around nine tenths being singletons, with the ten largest covering just over 1%. The sample consisted of PBMCs or T cells enriched from blood (not recorded which). The receptors here all came from a woman between 25 and 40 years old who had been exposed to COVID-19.

The J gene is TRBJ2-3, the V gene TRBV19; tentatively, D is TRBD2 (5 bases). CDR3 length equals 14 residues. The V gene's germline CDR1 is LNHDA and CDR2 SQIVND (reference sequence). V shed 5 bases and J shed 3 bases, with 12 bases lying between them. This CDR3 is CASSPRTLTDTQYF. The DNA of the CDR3 is TGTGCCAGTAGTCCGCGGACTTTGACAGATACGCAGTATTTT. The complete variable domain, with remaining parts taken from reference TRBV19 and TRBJ2-3, reads DGGITQSPKYLFRKEGQNVTLSCEQNLNHDAMYWYRQDPGQGLRLIYYSQIVNDFQKGDIAEGYSVSREKKESFPLTVTSAQKNPTAFYLCASSPRTLTDTQYFGPGTRLTVL.

The genes are TRBV4-1 and TRBJ2-7; 7 positions match TRBD2. In germline, CDR1 is MGHRA, CDR2 YSYEKL. The ends lost 3 bases at V and 7 bases at J; junction bases unmatched: 6. The CDR3 totals 13 residues. The CDR3 DNA sequence: TGCGCCAGCAGCCAGGGAGGGGTCGGGGAGCAGTACTTC. It codes for CASSQGGVGEQYF.

The table lists this clone with a few counts. The CDR3 loop reads CASIKENANTGELFF. CDR3 DNA sequence: TGCGCCAGCATAAAGGAGAACGCGAACACCGGGGAGCTGTTTTTT. The rearrangement joins TRBV5-1 to TRBJ2-2; D uncertain. Trimming removed 6 bases from V and 0 bases from J, with 12 bases in between. In germline, CDR1 is SGHRS, CDR2 YFSETQ. The CDR3 sequence is 15 residues long.

CDR3 bases: TGTGCCAGCAGCACCCCAGCGGGAGGATCCTACGAGCAGTACTTC. It codes for CASSTPAGGSYEQYF. This chain uses TRBV7-2 with TRBJ2-7, with 9 bases identical to TRBD2. V shed 5 bases, J shed 1 base, and the junction held 6 bases outside the gene matches. The germline V gene has CDR1 SGHTA and CDR2 FQGNSA. The CDR3 consists of 15 residues.

As for this clone: Mismatch with germline at one junction end may stem from a read error. This chain joins TRBV7-7 and TRBJ2-5; 7 bases map to TRBD2. The CDR3 has 16 residues. Germline CDR1 and CDR2: SSHAT and FNYEAQ (reference sequence). CDR3 protein: CASSLGWGGNQETQYF. The CDR3, as DNA: TGTGCTAGCAGCTTAGGTTGGGGGGGAAACCAAGAGACCCAGTACTTC.

The chain couples TRBV5-1 to TRBJ1-1; D unclear. The ends were cut back, 4 bases at V and 3 bases at J, with 13 bases in the middle. Germline CDR1 is SGHRS and CDR2 is YFSETQ. The CDR3 totals 14 residues. Here the CDR3 DNA reads TGCGCCAGCAGCCTTCCTCGAGGTGACACTGAAGCTTTCTTT. Its translation is CASSLPRGDTEAFF.

V usage is TRBV14 and J usage is TRBJ2-2; 9 positions agree with TRBD1. V lost 9 bases and J lost 7; bases outside the gene matches: 18. The CDR3 totals 17 residues. CDR1 is SGHDN, CDR2 FVKESK, per germline. As DNA, the CDR3 is TGTGCCAGTCGAAAAGGGTATTGGACAGGGGATATCGGGGAGCTGTTTTTT. It codes for CASRKGYWTGDIGELFF.

The chain uses TRBV5-1 and TRBJ2-1, with 7 nucleotides matching TRBD2. With V trimmed by 2 bases and J by 13 bases, 12 bases remained unmatched. CDR1 and CDR2 (germline): SGHRS, YFSETQ. The CDR3 totals 14 residues. The CDR3 here is CASSFLAEPGSQFF. CDR3 bases: TGCGCCAGCAGCTTCCTAGCGGAGCCCGGGTCCCAGTTCTTC. The entire variable domain, with the rest obtained from reference TRBV5-1 and TRBJ2-1, is as follows: KAGVTQTPRYLIKTRGQQVTLSCSPISGHRSVSWYQQTPGQGLQFLFEYFSETQRNKGNFPGRFSGRQFSNSRSEMNVSTLELGDSALYLCASSFLAEPGSQFFGPGTRLTVL.

The CDR3 region has the DNA TGTGCCAGCAGAGAAGGGACAGCCCCGTCAGAGACCCAGTACTTC. It translates to CASREGTAPSETQYF. This chain uses TRBV7-9 with TRBJ2-5, with 7 bases matching TRBD1. Germline V gene data show CDR1 as SEHNR and CDR2 as FQNEAQ (reference sequence). Trimming removed 6 bases from V and 4 bases from J; junction bases left unmatched: 11. This CDR3 contains 15 residues.

CDR3 region: CASSPGHRSSYEQYF. The CDR3 DNA is TGTGCCAGCAGTCCGGGACACCGCTCCTCCTACGAGCAGTACTTC. V usage is TRBV28 and J usage is TRBJ2-7, with a possible D match to TRBD1 (6 bases). Trimming cost V 5 bases and J 0 bases, with 14 bases left between them. CDR1 is MDHEN, CDR2 SYDVKM, per germline. The length of the CDR3 is 15 residues.

This clone has more than one count but fewer than ten. This chain links TRBV28 with TRBJ1-3; a weak D match, TRBD1 (5 bases). Looked up from germline, CDR1 is MDHEN and CDR2 is SYDVKM. The V end lost 7 bases, the J end lost 3 bases, and 13 bases lay between the germline ends. The CDR3 has 14 residues. CDR3 sequence reads: CASTRGGDGNTIYF. The CDR3 bases are TGTGCCAGCACAAGGGGAGGGGATGGAAACACCATATATTTT.

V and J are TRBV3-1 (or the pseudogene TRBV3-2) and TRBJ2-6; the D is unclear. Deletions cut 4 bases from V and 2 bases from J, with 15 bases between. This CDR3 has 17 amino acids. From germline, CDR1 is LGHDT and CDR2 YNNKEL (reference sequence). CDR3 in DNA: TGTGCCAGCAGCCCACCACCACACCTCGCTGGGGCCAACGTCCTGACTTTC. It is translated as CASSPPPHLAGANVLTF.

This clone has a single count. J is TRBJ1-4 and V is TRBV5-6; D not certain. Looked up from germline, CDR1 is SGHDT and CDR2 is YYEEEE. This CDR3 spans 13 amino acids. V shed 6 bases and J shed 4 bases, with 10 bases lying between them. The CDR3 DNA sequence: TGTGCCAGCACCTCCCCGGGTAATGAAAAACTGTTTTTT. This sequence encodes CASTSPGNEKLFF.

The chain links TRBV2 to TRBJ2-3; 7 nucleotides align to TRBD1. With V trimmed by 6 bases and J by 1 base, 4 bases remained unmatched. CDR3 length: 14 residues. Germline V gene lookup returns CDR1 SNHLY and CDR2 FYNNEI. CDR3 amino acids: CASRAGTGTDTQYF. CDR3 DNA sequence: TGTGCCAGCAGGGCAGGGACAGGCACAGATACGCAGTATTTT.

This sequence joins TRBV4-1 and TRBJ2-7; 8 bases line up with TRBD1. CDR3 length: 18 residues. After removal of 0 bases from V and 0 bases from J, the junction contained 10 bases not matched to a gene. CDR1 is MGHRA and CDR2 is YSYEKL in the germline V gene. This CDR3 reads CASSQEAPGQGPSYEQYF. The DNA of the CDR3 is TGCGCCAGCAGCCAAGAGGCCCCCGGACAGGGCCCCTCCTACGAGCAGTACTTC.

The chain uses TRBV18 and TRBJ1-5; 8 nucleotides line up with TRBD1. Germline trimming cut 5 bases from V and 6 bases from J; bases unmatched to any gene: 6. Germline lookup yields CDR1 KGHSH and CDR2 LQKENI. CDR3 length: 14 amino acids. The CDR3 spells CASSADRGGQPQHF. DNA of the CDR3: TGTGCCAGCTCAGCTGACAGGGGCGGTCAGCCCCAGCATTTT.

The V gene is TRBV5-1, the J gene TRBJ2-1; tentatively, D is TRBD2 (6 bases). The CDR3 totals 12 residues. The V gene lost 0 bases and the J gene lost 15 bases, with 13 bases spanning the gap. Germline V gene sequence: CDR1 SGHRS, CDR2 YFSETQ. CDR3: CASSLADGSRFF. In nucleotides, the CDR3 is TGCGCCAGCAGCTTGGCCGACGGGAGTCGGTTCTTC.

The chain is built from TRBV29-1 and TRBJ2-3, with 11 bases fitting TRBD1. V was clipped by 8 bases and J by 4 bases; unmatched bases: 8. CDR3 length: 14 residues. Germline V gene sequence: CDR1 SQVTM, CDR2 ANQGSEA. In DNA form, the CDR3 reads TGCAGCCTTAAGGGACAGGGGGGAGCAGATACGCAGTATTTT. Its protein is CSLKGQGGADTQYF.

This chain joins TRBV28 and TRBJ2-3; TRBD2 is a possible D gene (5 bases). CDR1 is MDHEN, CDR2 SYDVKM, per germline. Between the trimmed V and J ends, which lost 8 bases and 2 bases, there was a span of 17 bases. The CDR3 totals 15 residues. The CDR3 DNA is TGTGCCAGCTCCCGGCAGGAGACTACCACAGATACGCAGTATTTT. As protein: CASSRQETTTDTQYF.

The chain carries TRBV7-9 and TRBJ1-4, with no clear D. V lost 1 base to trimming and J lost 8 bases, with 14 bases between them. The CDR3 extends over 15 amino acids. Germline CDR1 and CDR2: SEHNR and FQNEAQ (reference sequence). In nucleotides, the CDR3 is TGTGCCAGCAGCTTAGACTTCCGCCGAGGAGAAAAACTGTTTTTT. Protein sequence: CASSLDFRRGEKLFF.

This chain joins TRBV11-2 and TRBJ2-2; TRBD2 agrees at 14 bases. The CDR3 length is 18 residues. Germline V lookup: CDR1 SGHAT, CDR2 FQNNGV. Trimming removed 5 bases from V and 7 bases from J; junction bases left unmatched: 12. Here the CDR3 DNA reads TGTGCCAGCAGCCGATCGACGGGACTAGCGGGAGCGGGCGGGGAGCTGTTTTTT. Translation gives CASSRSTGLAGAGGELFF. Drawing the rest from reference TRBV11-2 and TRBJ2-2, the complete variable domain is EAGVAQSPRYKIIEKRQSVAFWCNPISGHATLYWYQQILGQGPKLLIQFQNNGVVDDSQLPKDRFSAERLKGVDSTLKIQPAKLEDSAVYLCASSRSTGLAGAGGELFFGEGSRLTVL.

The chain employs TRBV5-4 and TRBJ2-7; tentative D call: TRBD2 (6 bases). The germline V and J ends were trimmed by 1 base and 0 bases, with 11 bases remaining between them. There are 15 residues in the CDR3. Germline V gives CDR1 SGHNT, CDR2 YYREEE (reference sequence). The CDR3 is CASSLSGLSSYEQYF. In DNA, the CDR3 is TGTGCCAGCAGCTTGAGCGGGCTGAGCTCCTACGAGCAGTACTTC.

The chain is built from TRBV28 and TRBJ1-4, with no clear D. Germline loops: CDR1 MDHEN, CDR2 SYDVKM. Deletions cut 3 bases from V and 8 bases from J, with 16 bases between. This CDR3 comprises 15 residues. For the CDR3, the DNA is TGTGCCAGCAGTTTTGCGGCAGATGGGTACGAAAAACTGTTTTTT. This gives the protein CASSFAADGYEKLFF.

The V gene is TRBV29-1, the J gene TRBJ2-3; 10 nucleotides align to TRBD2. Losses at the gene ends were 4 bases for V and 1 base for J; bases not matched to a gene: 5. The germline CDR1 and CDR2 sequences are SQVTM and ANQGSEA. The CDR3 is 15 amino acids. In nucleotides, the CDR3 is TGCAGCGTTGGGGCTAGCGGGGGTGGCACAGATACGCAGTATTTT. Translated: CSVGASGGGTDTQYF.

The chain employs TRBV7-8 and TRBJ2-7; D gene unclear. Germline V gives CDR1 SGHVS, CDR2 FQNEAQ. The CDR3 covers 11 residues. V lost 1 base and J lost 5, with 3 bases in between. The CDR3: CASSLEHEQYF. The CDR3, as DNA: TGTGCCAGCAGCTTAGAGCACGAGCAGTACTTC.

CDR3 residues: CSASSFDSGNSPLHF. CDR3 sequence (DNA): TGCAGTGCTAGTTCGTTTGACAGCGGGAATTCACCCCTCCACTTT. This chain links TRBV20-1 with TRBJ1-6, with TRBD1 as a possible D gene (5 bases). The CDR3 is 15 amino acids. Looked up from germline, CDR1 is DFQATT and CDR2 is SNEGSKA (reference sequence). Trimming cost V 3 bases and J 7 bases, with 16 bases left between them.